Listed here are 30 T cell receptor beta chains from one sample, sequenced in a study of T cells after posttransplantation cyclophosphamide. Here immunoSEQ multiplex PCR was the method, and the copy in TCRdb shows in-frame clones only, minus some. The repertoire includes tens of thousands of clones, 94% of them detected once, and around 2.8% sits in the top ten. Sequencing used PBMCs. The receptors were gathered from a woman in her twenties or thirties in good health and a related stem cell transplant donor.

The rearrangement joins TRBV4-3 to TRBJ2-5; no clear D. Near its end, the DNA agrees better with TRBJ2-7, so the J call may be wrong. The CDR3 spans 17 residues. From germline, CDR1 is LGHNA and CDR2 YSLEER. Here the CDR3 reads CASSRSSGGYFSYEQYF. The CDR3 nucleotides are TGCGCCAGCAGCCGTTCAAGTGGCGGATACTTCTCCTACGAGCAGTACTTC.

The CDR3 spells CASSLAGKRTDTQYF. The CDR3 DNA sequence: TGCGCCAGCAGCTTGGCAGGGAAACGCACAGATACGCAGTATTTT. The chain joins TRBV5-1 to TRBJ2-3, with D possibly being TRBD1 (5 bases). This CDR3 is built from 15 residues. From germline, CDR1 is SGHRS and CDR2 YFSETQ. Trimming took off 0 bases at V and 1 base at J, with 9 bases between the two ends. Supplemented by reference TRBV5-1 and TRBJ2-3, the full variable domain reads KAGVTQTPRYLIKTRGQQVTLSCSPISGHRSVSWYQQTPGQGLQFLFEYFSETQRNKGNFPGRFSGRQFSNSRSEMNVSTLELGDSALYLCASSLAGKRTDTQYFGPGTRLTVL.

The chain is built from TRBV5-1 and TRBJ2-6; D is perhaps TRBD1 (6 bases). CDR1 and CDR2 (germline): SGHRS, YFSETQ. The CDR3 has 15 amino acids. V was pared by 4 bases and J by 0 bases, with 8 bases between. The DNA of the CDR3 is TGCGCCAGCAGCGGACAGTTCTCTGGGGCCAACGTCCTGACTTTC. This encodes CASSGQFSGANVLTF.

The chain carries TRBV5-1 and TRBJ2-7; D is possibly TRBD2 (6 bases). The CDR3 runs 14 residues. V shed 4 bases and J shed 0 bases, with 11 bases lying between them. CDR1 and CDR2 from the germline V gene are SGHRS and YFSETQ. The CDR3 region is CASSDGGNSYEQYF. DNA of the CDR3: TGCGCCAGCAGCGATGGGGGGAACTCCTACGAGCAGTACTTC. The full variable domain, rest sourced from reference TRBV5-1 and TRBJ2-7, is KAGVTQTPRYLIKTRGQQVTLSCSPISGHRSVSWYQQTPGQGLQFLFEYFSETQRNKGNFPGRFSGRQFSNSRSEMNVSTLELGDSALYLCASSDGGNSYEQYFGPGTRLTVT.

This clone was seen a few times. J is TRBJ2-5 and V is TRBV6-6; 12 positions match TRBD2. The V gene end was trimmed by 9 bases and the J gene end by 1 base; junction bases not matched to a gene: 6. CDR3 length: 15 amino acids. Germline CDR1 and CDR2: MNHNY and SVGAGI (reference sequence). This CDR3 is CASLPTSGGQETQYF. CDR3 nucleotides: TGTGCCAGTCTGCCGACTAGCGGGGGCCAAGAGACCCAGTACTTC.

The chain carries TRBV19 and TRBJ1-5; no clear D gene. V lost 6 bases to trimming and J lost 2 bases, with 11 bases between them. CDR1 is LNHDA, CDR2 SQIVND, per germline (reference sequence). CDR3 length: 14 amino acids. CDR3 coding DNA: TGTGCCAGTAGGCGAGGTTGGGGCAATCAGCCCCAGCATTTT. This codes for CASRRGWGNQPQHF. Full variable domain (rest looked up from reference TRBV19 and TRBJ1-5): DGGITQSPKYLFRKEGQNVTLSCEQNLNHDAMYWYRQDPGQGLRLIYYSQIVNDFQKGDIAEGYSVSREKKESFPLTVTSAQKNPTAFYLCASRRGWGNQPQHFGDGTRLSIL.

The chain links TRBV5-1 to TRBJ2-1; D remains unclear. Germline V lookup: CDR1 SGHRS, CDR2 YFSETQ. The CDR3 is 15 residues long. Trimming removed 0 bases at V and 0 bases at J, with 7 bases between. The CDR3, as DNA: TGCGCCAGCAGCTTGGACCTAAGCTCCTACAATGAGCAGTTCTTC. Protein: CASSLDLSSYNEQFF.

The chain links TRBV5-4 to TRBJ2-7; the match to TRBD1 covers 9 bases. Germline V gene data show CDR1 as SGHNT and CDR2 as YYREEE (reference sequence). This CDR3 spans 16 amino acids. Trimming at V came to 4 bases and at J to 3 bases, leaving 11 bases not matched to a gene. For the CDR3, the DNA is TGTGCCAGCAGCGCCCGGGACAGGGACATCTTCTACGAGCAGTACTTC. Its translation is CASSARDRDIFYEQYF.

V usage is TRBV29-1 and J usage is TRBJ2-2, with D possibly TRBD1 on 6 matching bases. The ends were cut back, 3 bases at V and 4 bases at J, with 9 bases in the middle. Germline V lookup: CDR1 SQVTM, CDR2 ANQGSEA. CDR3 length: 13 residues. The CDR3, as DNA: TGCAGCGTTGACCCGACAGGCACCGGGGAGCTGTTTTTT. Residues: CSVDPTGTGELFF.

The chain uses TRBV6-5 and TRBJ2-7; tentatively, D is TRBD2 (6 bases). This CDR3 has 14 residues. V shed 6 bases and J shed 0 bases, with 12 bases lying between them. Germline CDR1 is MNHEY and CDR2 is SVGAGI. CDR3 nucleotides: TGTGCCAGCAGCCCCGGGGGAGCCTCCTACGAGCAGTACTTC. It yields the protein CASSPGGASYEQYF.

The CDR3 bases are TGTGCCAGTAGTATAGATCTCTCGAGGCGGAACACTGAAGCTTTCTTT. Residues: CASSIDLSRRNTEAFF. This chain connects TRBV19 to TRBJ1-1; D is unclear. The CDR3 spans 16 residues. V was trimmed by 0 bases and J by 1 base, leaving 12 bases between them. Germline V gene sequence: CDR1 LNHDA, CDR2 SQIVND (reference sequence).

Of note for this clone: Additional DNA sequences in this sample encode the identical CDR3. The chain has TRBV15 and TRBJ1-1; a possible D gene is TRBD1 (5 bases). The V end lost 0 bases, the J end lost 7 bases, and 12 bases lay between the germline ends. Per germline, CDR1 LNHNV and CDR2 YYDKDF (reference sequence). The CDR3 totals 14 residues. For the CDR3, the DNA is TGTGCCACCAGCAGAGATCGGGGGGATGGTGAAGCTTTCTTT. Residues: CATSRDRGDGEAFF.

The CDR3 sequence is CASGQFNYGYTF. Written as DNA, the CDR3 is TGTGCCAGCGGACAGTTTAACTATGGCTACACCTTC. The chain combines TRBV28 with TRBJ1-2, with a weak D call TRBD1 (6 bases). This CDR3 contains 12 residues. The ends were cut back, 8 bases at V and 1 base at J, with 8 bases in the middle. Germline V CDR1 and CDR2: MDHEN, SYDVKM.

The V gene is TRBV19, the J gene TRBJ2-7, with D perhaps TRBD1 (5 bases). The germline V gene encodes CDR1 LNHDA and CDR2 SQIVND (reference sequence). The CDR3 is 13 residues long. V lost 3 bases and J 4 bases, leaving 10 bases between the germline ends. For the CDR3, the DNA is TGTGCCAGTAGTATTAATCAGGGTTACGAGCAGTACTTC. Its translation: CASSINQGYEQYF.

The CDR3 DNA follows: TGTGCCAGCAGCCCAAGACAGGGGCGGGACGAGCAGTACTTC. This codes for CASSPRQGRDEQYF. This rearrangement joins TRBV11-1 to TRBJ2-7, with 8 bases matching TRBD1. In germline, CDR1 is SGHAT, CDR2 FQDESV (reference sequence). Trimming removed 5 bases from V and 5 bases from J; junction bases left unmatched: 8. This CDR3 is 14 amino acids long. Looking up the rest from reference TRBV11-1 and TRBJ2-7 gives the full variable domain: EAEVAQSPRYKITEKSQAVAFWCDPISGHATLYWYRQILGQGPELLVQFQDESVVDDSQLPKDRFSAERLKGVDSTLKIQPAELGDSAMYLCASSPRQGRDEQYFGPGTRLTVT.

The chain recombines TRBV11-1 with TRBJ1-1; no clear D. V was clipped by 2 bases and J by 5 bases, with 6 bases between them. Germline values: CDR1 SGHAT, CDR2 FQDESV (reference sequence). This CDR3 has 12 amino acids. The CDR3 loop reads CASSLRGTEAFF. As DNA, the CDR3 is TGTGCCAGCAGCTTACGGGGTACTGAAGCTTTCTTT.

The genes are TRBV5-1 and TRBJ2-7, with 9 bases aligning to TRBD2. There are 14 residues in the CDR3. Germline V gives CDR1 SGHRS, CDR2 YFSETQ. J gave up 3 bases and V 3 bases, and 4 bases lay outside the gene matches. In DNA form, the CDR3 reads TGCGCCAGCAGCTGGGCTAGCGGGGACTACGAGCAGTACTTC. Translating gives CASSWASGDYEQYF.

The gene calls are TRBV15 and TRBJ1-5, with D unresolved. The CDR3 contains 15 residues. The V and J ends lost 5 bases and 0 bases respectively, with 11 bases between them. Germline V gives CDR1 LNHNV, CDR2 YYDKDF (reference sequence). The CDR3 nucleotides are TGTGCCACCAGCGGTACACAAGATAGCAATCAGCCCCAGCATTTT. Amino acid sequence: CATSGTQDSNQPQHF.

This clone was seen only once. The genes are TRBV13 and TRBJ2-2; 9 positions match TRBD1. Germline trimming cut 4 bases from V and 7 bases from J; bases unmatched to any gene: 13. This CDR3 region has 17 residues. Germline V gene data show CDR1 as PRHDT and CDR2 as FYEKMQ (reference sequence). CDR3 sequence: CASSSLYGQGSRGELFF. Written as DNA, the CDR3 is TGTGCCAGCAGCTCCCTCTATGGACAGGGGTCCCGCGGGGAGCTGTTTTTT.

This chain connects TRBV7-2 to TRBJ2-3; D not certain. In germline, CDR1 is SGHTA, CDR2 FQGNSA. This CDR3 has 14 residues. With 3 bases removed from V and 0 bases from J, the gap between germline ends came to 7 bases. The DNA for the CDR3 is TGTGCCAGCAGCTTGGCCGGGAGCACAGATACGCAGTATTTT. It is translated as CASSLAGSTDTQYF.

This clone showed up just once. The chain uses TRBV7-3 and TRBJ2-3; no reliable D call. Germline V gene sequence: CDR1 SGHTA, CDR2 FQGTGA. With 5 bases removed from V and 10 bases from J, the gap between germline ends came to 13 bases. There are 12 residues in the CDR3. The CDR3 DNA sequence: TGTGCCAGCAGCGCTTATCTTCAGGCGCAGTATTTT. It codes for CASSAYLQAQYF.

CDR3 coding DNA: TGCAGCGTTGACAGTCGCAATGAGCAGTTCTTC. It encodes CSVDSRNEQFF. The J gene is TRBJ2-1, the V gene TRBV29-1; D not resolved. The CDR3 extends over 11 amino acids. Germline V CDR1 and CDR2: SQVTM, ANQGSEA. Trimming took off 3 bases at V and 6 bases at J, with 6 bases between the two ends.

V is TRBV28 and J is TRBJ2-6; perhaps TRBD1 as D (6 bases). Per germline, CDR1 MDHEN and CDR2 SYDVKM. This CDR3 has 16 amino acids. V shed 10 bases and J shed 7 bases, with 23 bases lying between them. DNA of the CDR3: TGTGCCACCAAAGGACAGAGGGCTTCGGGAGCCAACGTCCTGACTTTC. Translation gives CATKGQRASGANVLTF.

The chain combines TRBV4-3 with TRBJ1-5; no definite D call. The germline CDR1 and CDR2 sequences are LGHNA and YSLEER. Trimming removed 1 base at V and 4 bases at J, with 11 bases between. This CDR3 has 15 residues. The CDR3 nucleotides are TGCGCCAGCAGCCAAGGGTTCGGGAGAAATCAGCCCCAGCATTTT. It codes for CASSQGFGRNQPQHF.

CDR3 loop: CAIRGGGTDTQYF. The CDR3 DNA follows: TGTGCCATCAGAGGGGGCGGCACAGATACGCAGTATTTT. The J gene is TRBJ2-3, the V gene TRBV10-3; TRBD1 matches 7 bases. Germline CDR1 ENHRY, CDR2 SYGVKD. V dropped 6 bases and J dropped 1; count of bases not matched to a gene: 1. The CDR3 spans 13 residues.

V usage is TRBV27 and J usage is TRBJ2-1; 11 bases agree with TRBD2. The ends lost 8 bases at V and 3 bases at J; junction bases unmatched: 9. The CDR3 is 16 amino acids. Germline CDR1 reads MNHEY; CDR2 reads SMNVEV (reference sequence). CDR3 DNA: TGTGCCAGCTCTCAGCCGGGACTAGCGGTCTACAATGAGCAGTTCTTC. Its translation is CASSQPGLAVYNEQFF.

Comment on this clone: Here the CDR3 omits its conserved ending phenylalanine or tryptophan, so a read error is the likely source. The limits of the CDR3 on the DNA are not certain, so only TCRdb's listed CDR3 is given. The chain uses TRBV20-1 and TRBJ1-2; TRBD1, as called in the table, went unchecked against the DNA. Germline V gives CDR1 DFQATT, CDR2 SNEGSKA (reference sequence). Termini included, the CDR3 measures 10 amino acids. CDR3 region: CSARAGAFPE.

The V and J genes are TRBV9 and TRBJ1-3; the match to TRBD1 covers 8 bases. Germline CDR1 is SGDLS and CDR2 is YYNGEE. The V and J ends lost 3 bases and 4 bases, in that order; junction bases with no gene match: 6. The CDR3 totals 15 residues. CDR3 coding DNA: TGTGCCAGCAGCGCGACAGGGGCATCGGGAAACACCATATATTTT. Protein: CASSATGASGNTIYF. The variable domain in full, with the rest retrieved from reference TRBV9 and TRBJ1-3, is DSGVTQTPKHLITATGQRVTLRCSPRSGDLSVYWYQQSLDQGLQFLIQYYNGEERAKGNILERFSAQQFPDLHSELNLSSLELGDSALYFCASSATGASGNTIYFGEGSWLTVV.

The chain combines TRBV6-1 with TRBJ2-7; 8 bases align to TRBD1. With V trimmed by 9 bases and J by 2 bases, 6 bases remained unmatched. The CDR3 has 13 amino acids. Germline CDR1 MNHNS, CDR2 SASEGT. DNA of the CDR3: TGTGCCAGTCTGAGGACAGGGACCTACGAGCAGTACTTC. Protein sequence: CASLRTGTYEQYF.

The CDR3 protein is CASSIGDRGPTQYF. Here the CDR3 DNA reads TGTGCCAGTAGTATAGGGGACAGGGGACCTACGCAGTATTTT. This chain links TRBV19 with TRBJ2-3; 10 bases are shared with TRBD1. In germline, CDR1 is LNHDA, CDR2 SQIVND (reference sequence). CDR3 size: 14 residues. After removal of 1 base from V and 8 bases from J, the junction contained 3 bases not matched to a gene. Together with reference TRBV19 and TRBJ2-3, the CDR3 gives the full variable domain: DGGITQSPKYLFRKEGQNVTLSCEQNLNHDAMYWYRQDPGQGLRLIYYSQIVNDFQKGDIAEGYSVSREKKESFPLTVTSAQKNPTAFYLCASSIGDRGPTQYFGPGTRLTVL.